The 29 T cell receptor beta chains presented below share a single source sample, sequenced in a study of blood T cell repertoires in COVID-19. The assay was immunoSEQ multiplex PCR, and TCRdb's table has in-frame clones only and misses some. Among hundreds of thousands of clones, 84% were seen once, and the ten largest hold over 15%. Sequencing used peripheral blood. The receptors here all came from a woman older than 75 with active or convalescent COVID-19.

This chain uses TRBV9 with TRBJ2-1; 9 nucleotides match TRBD2. V lost 4 bases, J lost 5 bases, and 4 bases stayed unmatched. Per the germline V gene, CDR1 is SGDLS and CDR2 is YYNGEE. The CDR3 sequence is 14 residues long. The DNA for the CDR3 is TGTGCCAGCAGCCGACTAGCGGAGAACAATGAGCAGTTCTTC. Translating it yields CASSRLAENNEQFF.

This rearrangement joins TRBV5-3 to TRBJ1-5, with TRBD1 matching 7 bases. TRBV5-3 is an ORF, with its function uncertain. This CDR3 contains 19 residues. Losses at the gene ends were 3 bases for V and 2 bases for J; bases not matched to a gene: 17. CDR3 bases: TGTGCCAGAAGCTGCCCTGACAGGGAAATCCCGCGGGGCAATCAGCCCCAGCATTTT. This encodes CARSCPDREIPRGNQPQHF.

The chain is built from TRBV5-6 and TRBJ2-1; D gene uncertain. The CDR3 runs to 14 residues. The V gene lost 0 bases and the J gene lost 7 bases, with 11 bases spanning the gap. Germline CDR1 and CDR2: SGHDT and YYEEEE. The DNA for the CDR3 is TGTGCCAGCAGCTTGGTCGGGTTTCCAAATGAGCAGTTCTTC. Encoded protein: CASSLVGFPNEQFF.

The V gene is TRBV2, the J gene TRBJ2-3, with D possibly being TRBD2 (5 bases). The CDR3 has 11 residues. Germline CDR1 and CDR2: SNHLY and FYNNEI. The ends were cut back, 6 bases at V and 9 bases at J, with 10 bases in the middle. CDR3 bases: TGTGCCAGCAGCCCGGGATTAACGCAGTATTTT. Its translation: CASSPGLTQYF. Drawing the rest from reference TRBV2 and TRBJ2-3, the complete variable domain is EPEVTQTPSHQVTQMGQEVILRCVPISNHLYFYWYRQILGQKVEFLVSFYNNEISEKSEIFDDQFSVERPDGSNFTLKIRSTKLEDSAMYFCASSPGLTQYFGPGTRLTVL.

This chain connects TRBV7-8 to TRBJ1-6, with TRBD1 as a possible D gene (6 bases). Per germline, CDR1 SGHVS and CDR2 FQNEAQ. The CDR3 runs 13 residues. The V gene lost 2 bases and the J gene lost 11 bases, with 10 bases spanning the gap. The DNA of the CDR3 is TGTGCCAGCAGCTTACCAGGGGATGCACCCCTCCACTTT. Protein product: CASSLPGDAPLHF.

V gene TRBV9 combines with J gene TRBJ2-7, with a tentative D call TRBD2 (7 bases). Deletions cut 0 bases from V and 1 base from J, with 8 bases between. Germline CDR1 SGDLS, CDR2 YYNGEE. The CDR3 totals 14 residues. The CDR3 nucleotides are TGTGCCAGCAGCGTAGAGGGGGGGTCCTACGAGCAGTACTTC. Amino acid sequence: CASSVEGGSYEQYF.

The V and J genes are TRBV15 and TRBJ1-3; no clear D gene. The length of the CDR3 is 15 residues. The germline V gene has CDR1 LNHNV and CDR2 YYDKDF (reference sequence). The V end was cut by 1 base, the J end by 0 bases, with 7 bases between. The CDR3 protein is CATSRGASSGNTIYF. The CDR3 DNA reads TGTGCCACCAGCAGAGGGGCATCCTCTGGAAACACCATATATTTT.

This chain connects TRBV30 to TRBJ1-6, with D possibly TRBD1 on 6 matching bases. Trimming cost V 3 bases and J 7 bases, with 16 bases left between them. The V gene's germline CDR1 is GTSNPN and CDR2 SVGIG (reference sequence). The CDR3 spans 15 residues. The CDR3 region has the DNA TGTGCCTGGAGACGTCCCGGGACATCAAATTCACCCCTCCACTTT. Translated, it gives CAWRRPGTSNSPLHF.

The chain has TRBV5-1 and TRBJ1-2, with D unresolved. Trimming left V 4 bases short and J 1 base short, with 11 bases between. The CDR3 loop spans 14 amino acids. The germline gives CDR1 SGHRS, CDR2 YFSETQ. CDR3 sequence reads: CASSPGGNNYGYTF. CDR3 in DNA: TGCGCCAGCAGCCCCGGAGGCAATAACTATGGCTACACCTTC.

The rearrangement uses TRBV4-1 and TRBJ2-5, with a weak D call TRBD1 (7 bases). This CDR3 region has 16 residues. From germline, CDR1 is MGHRA and CDR2 YSYEKL. The V and J ends lost 0 bases and 4 bases respectively, with 15 bases between them. CDR3 residues: CASSQDQAGGGETQYF. Here the CDR3 DNA reads TGCGCCAGCAGCCAAGACCAAGCAGGGGGAGGAGAGACCCAGTACTTC.

A word on this clone: The sample contains more than one DNA sequence encoding this CDR3. This chain uses TRBV14 with TRBJ1-2; 11 bases map to TRBD1. The CDR3 covers 16 residues. Germline V CDR1 and CDR2: SGHDN, FVKESK. The V segment lost 1 base and the J segment 4 bases; nucleotides outside the gene matches: 5. The CDR3 region has the DNA TGTGCCAGCAGCCAAGGGGACAGGGGGTTCATCTATGGCTACACCTTC. Its protein product is CASSQGDRGFIYGYTF.

J is TRBJ1-2 and V is TRBV14; no firm D call. Trimming cost V 2 bases and J 0 bases, with 16 bases left between them. Germline values: CDR1 SGHDN, CDR2 FVKESK. CDR3 length: 17 residues. The CDR3 sequence is CASSQSHAGVANYGYTF. Here the CDR3 DNA reads TGTGCCAGCAGCCAAAGCCACGCGGGAGTCGCTAACTATGGCTACACCTTC.

The chain joins TRBV6-5 to TRBJ1-6, with 9 bases that match TRBD1. Germline CDR1 MNHEY, CDR2 SVGAGI. V dropped 6 bases and J dropped 10; count of bases not matched to a gene: 7. The CDR3 spans 14 residues. The CDR3 region is CASRNPGQGSPLHF. CDR3 nucleotide sequence: TGTGCCAGCAGGAACCCGGGACAGGGATCACCCCTCCACTTT.

This chain uses TRBV5-1 with TRBJ2-5; 8 bases are a match to TRBD2. The CDR3 is made up of 14 amino acids. The trim removed 0 bases at V and 9 bases at J, leaving 7 bases unmatched. The germline V gene has CDR1 SGHRS and CDR2 YFSETQ. CDR3 in DNA: TGCGCCAGCAGCTTGGTGGGGCAGGGACTAGCCCAGTACTTC. Its protein is CASSLVGQGLAQYF.

Only a few counts were recorded for this clone. This sequence joins TRBV30 and TRBJ2-5, with TRBD1 as a possible D gene (7 bases). The CDR3 contains 15 residues. V lost 5 bases and J lost 1, with 17 bases in between. Germline CDR1 is GTSNPN and CDR2 is SVGIG (reference sequence). DNA for the CDR3: TGTGCCTGGGACCCGCGGCAGGGGGGCCAAGAGACCCAGTACTTC. Its translation is CAWDPRQGGQETQYF. The full variable domain, rest sourced from reference TRBV30 and TRBJ2-5, is SQTIHQWPATLVQPVGSPLSLECTVEGTSNPNLYWYRQAAGRGLQLLFYSVGIGQISSEVPQNLSASRPQDRQFILSSKKLLLSDSGFYLCAWDPRQGGQETQYFGPGTRLLVL.

This chain links TRBV7-9 with TRBJ2-7; no clear D. From germline, CDR1 is SEHNR and CDR2 FQNEAQ (reference sequence). The CDR3 is 11 residues long. V gave up 5 bases and J gave up 3 bases, with 5 bases separating them. The CDR3 bases are TGTGCCAGCAGCCTCAGCTACGAGCAGTACTTC. It codes for CASSLSYEQYF.

The chain recombines TRBV5-1 with TRBJ1-1; 7 bases fit TRBD1. The CDR3 covers 15 residues. Looked up from germline, CDR1 is SGHRS and CDR2 is YFSETQ. Unmatched junction bases numbered 8, after V lost 6 bases and J lost 0 bases. The DNA for the CDR3 is TGCGCCAGCAAGCCGGGACAGACTATGAACACTGAAGCTTTCTTT. This gives the protein CASKPGQTMNTEAFF. The variable domain in full, completed from reference TRBV5-1 and TRBJ1-1, reads KAGVTQTPRYLIKTRGQQVTLSCSPISGHRSVSWYQQTPGQGLQFLFEYFSETQRNKGNFPGRFSGRQFSNSRSEMNVSTLELGDSALYLCASKPGQTMNTEAFFGQGTRLTVV.

V gene TRBV5-1 combines with J gene TRBJ2-1, with 10 bases that match TRBD2. V shed 4 bases, J shed 7 bases, and the junction held 8 bases outside the gene matches. The CDR3 has 15 amino acids. The V gene's germline CDR1 is SGHRS and CDR2 YFSETQ. The CDR3 here is CASSQRGGLGNEQFF. The CDR3 DNA follows: TGCGCCAGCAGCCAGCGGGGGGGCCTTGGTAATGAGCAGTTCTTC.

The chain employs TRBV15 and TRBJ2-7, with D possibly matching TRBD1 (6 bases). This CDR3 is built from 15 residues. V shed 0 bases and J shed 6 bases, with 15 bases lying between them. The germline V gene has CDR1 LNHNV and CDR2 YYDKDF (reference sequence). The CDR3 bases are TGTGCCACCAGCAGAGACCTGGACAGTTTTGGCGAGCAGTACTTC. This gives the protein CATSRDLDSFGEQYF.

In its sample, this clone was seen a few times. This chain joins TRBV7-2 and TRBJ2-1; 15 nucleotides align to TRBD2. The V gene's germline CDR1 is SGHTA and CDR2 FQGNSA. V dropped 5 bases and J dropped 9; count of bases not matched to a gene: 11. This CDR3 region has 17 residues. The CDR3 DNA follows: TGTGCCAGCAGCCCGCCGGGACTAGCGGGGGGTATTACTGAGCAGTTCTTC. Translated: CASSPPGLAGGITEQFF.

V gene TRBV2 combines with J gene TRBJ1-1; a possible D gene is TRBD1 (5 bases). The germline gives CDR1 SNHLY, CDR2 FYNNEI. Trimming cost V 4 bases and J 2 bases, with 11 bases left between them. The CDR3 has 14 amino acids. Here the CDR3 reads CASSVLQANTEAFF. The CDR3 DNA sequence: TGTGCCAGCAGTGTGTTACAGGCTAACACTGAAGCTTTCTTT.

The rearrangement links TRBV18 to TRBJ1-3; D is undetermined. Trimming removed 0 bases at V and 4 bases at J, with 4 bases between. The CDR3 is 13 amino acids. Germline V lookup: CDR1 KGHSH, CDR2 LQKENI. The CDR3 protein is CASSPPSGNTIYF. The CDR3 coding sequence is TGTGCCAGCTCACCACCTTCAGGAAACACCATATATTTT. Together with reference TRBV18 and TRBJ1-3, the CDR3 gives the full variable domain: NAGVMQNPRHLVRRRGQEARLRCSPMKGHSHVYWYRQLPEEGLKFMVYLQKENIIDESGMPKERFSAEFPKEGPSILRIQQVVRGDSAAYFCASSPPSGNTIYFGEGSWLTVV.

The gene calls are TRBV5-1 and TRBJ2-3; D unresolved. Germline V CDR1 and CDR2: SGHRS, YFSETQ. V gave up 0 bases and J gave up 2 bases, with 10 bases separating them. The CDR3 totals 15 residues. As DNA, the CDR3 is TGCGCCAGCAGCTTGGGGTCCCTAAACACAGATACGCAGTATTTT. Amino acid sequence: CASSLGSLNTDTQYF. Variable domain in full (rest from reference TRBV5-1 and TRBJ2-3): KAGVTQTPRYLIKTRGQQVTLSCSPISGHRSVSWYQQTPGQGLQFLFEYFSETQRNKGNFPGRFSGRQFSNSRSEMNVSTLELGDSALYLCASSLGSLNTDTQYFGPGTRLTVL.

This clone appeared a few times. This rearrangement joins TRBV30 to TRBJ1-5; 9 positions match TRBD1. Germline CDR1 is GTSNPN and CDR2 is SVGIG (reference sequence). The CDR3 spans 18 residues. The V and J ends lost 2 bases and 5 bases, in that order; junction bases with no gene match: 16. The CDR3 nucleotides read TGTGCCTGGAGTTTGACCTTGTTCCGGGACAGGGAGTATCAGCCCCAGCATTTT. Its translation is CAWSLTLFRDREYQPQHF.

V usage is TRBV7-6 and J usage is TRBJ2-6; D remains ambiguous. Germline loops: CDR1 SGHVS, CDR2 FNYEAQ. V lost 1 base, J lost 4 bases, and 8 bases lay in between. CDR3 length equals 15 residues. CDR3 sequence (DNA): TGTGCCAGCAGCTTAGGGCAAATCGGGGCCAACGTCCTGACTTTC. This sequence encodes CASSLGQIGANVLTF.

V and J are TRBV12-5 and TRBJ1-1; TRBD1 is a possible D gene (5 bases). V lost 9 bases and J lost 2, with 19 bases in between. The CDR3 runs 15 residues. Per the germline V gene, CDR1 is LGHNT and CDR2 is FRNRAP. CDR3 loop: CASAVGGSSNTEAFF. The CDR3 nucleotides read TGTGCTAGCGCCGTGGGGGGATCGAGTAACACTGAAGCTTTCTTT.

This chain uses TRBV7-2 with TRBJ2-3; D is perhaps TRBD1 (6 bases). CDR3 size: 16 residues. The V end was cut by 1 base, the J end by 0 bases, with 11 bases between. Germline V gene lookup returns CDR1 SGHTA and CDR2 FQGNSA. CDR3 protein: CASSLGTVTSTDTQYF. CDR3 sequence (DNA): TGTGCCAGCAGCTTAGGGACAGTCACTAGCACAGATACGCAGTATTTT.

Only one count was recorded for this clone. This chain connects TRBV6-2 or TRBV6-3 to TRBJ2-1; 9 bases are shared with TRBD1. From germline, CDR1 is MNHEY and CDR2 SVGEGT. V lost 6 bases, J lost 8 bases, and 8 bases stayed unmatched. This CDR3 region has 14 residues. The CDR3: CASSSGQGRYEQFF. CDR3 in DNA: TGTGCCAGCAGCTCGGGACAGGGCCGATATGAGCAGTTCTTC.

The chain recombines TRBV18 with TRBJ2-2, with D possibly matching TRBD1 (5 bases). V lost 4 bases to trimming and J lost 5 bases, with 8 bases between them. The CDR3 is 13 amino acids. Germline V gene sequence: CDR1 KGHSH, CDR2 LQKENI. The CDR3, as DNA: TGTGCCAGCTCACAACAGGTTACCGGGGAGCTGTTTTTT. Protein: CASSQQVTGELFF.